Listed here are 19 T cell receptor beta chains from one sample, sequenced in a study of metastatic and nonmetastatic thyroid tumors. TCRdb reprocessed the PCR reads via MiXCR. The top ten clones hold roughly 12% of a sample with about 35,000 clones, around 17% of them seen once. There were no patients who had received any treatment before thyroid surgery. Sequences were obtained from blood. The receptor source for this set is a male donor with papillary thyroid cancer or a benign thyroid nodule (not recorded which). Some clones in this sample may be carry-over from other donors' samples.

This clone has ten or more counts. Other DNA sequences in the sample encode the same CDR3. As DNA, the CDR3 is TGTGCCAGCAGTGAAGGAGGGAACGAGCAGTACTTC. It is translated as CASSEGGNEQYF. The rearrangement links TRBV2 to TRBJ2-7, with a weak D call TRBD2 (5 bases). The CDR3 has 12 residues. Germline loops: CDR1 SNHLY, CDR2 FYNNEI. Trimming took off 1 base at V and 5 bases at J, with 6 bases between the two ends.

This clone was observed a few times. The chain employs TRBV6-6 and TRBJ2-5, with a possible D match to TRBD1 (5 bases). Trimming took 0 bases from V and 5 from J, leaving 13 bases between them. Germline CDR1 and CDR2: MNHNY and SVGAGI (reference sequence). This CDR3 is 15 amino acids long. The DNA of the CDR3 is TGTGCCAGCAGTTACTCGACAGTGGGCGCTGAGACCCAGTACTTC. This encodes CASSYSTVGAETQYF.

This clone has ten or more counts. The CDR3 DNA sequence: TGTGCCAGCAGCCAAGGCCGCGGGACAGCCCATTACAATGAGCAGTTCTTC. It translates to CASSQGRGTAHYNEQFF. This sequence joins TRBV3-1 and TRBJ2-1; perhaps TRBD1 as D (7 bases). The V end lost 1 base, the J end lost 4 bases, and 17 bases lay between the germline ends. Germline-derived CDR1 and CDR2 are LGHDT and YNNKEL (reference sequence). This CDR3 is built from 17 residues.

V usage is TRBV5-1 and J usage is TRBJ2-7; D is perhaps TRBD1 or TRBD2 (5 bases each). V shed 6 bases and J shed 4 bases, with 17 bases lying between them. The CDR3 consists of 14 residues. Germline CDR1 reads SGHRS; CDR2 reads YFSETQ. The DNA for the CDR3 is TGCGCCAGCAACCCCGGGACGGCTGGGTACGAGCAGTACTTC. Protein sequence: CASNPGTAGYEQYF.

The sample holds many counts of this clone. The same CDR3 is also encoded by other DNA sequences in this sample. This chain uses TRBV18 with TRBJ1-1; a weak D match, TRBD1 (6 bases). Germline V lookup: CDR1 KGHSH, CDR2 LQKENI. The V and J ends lost 3 bases and 2 bases respectively, with 13 bases between them. The CDR3 has 15 amino acids. The chain's CDR3 is CASSPLGRGNTEAFF. For the CDR3, the DNA is TGTGCCAGCTCACCGTTGGGCAGGGGCAACACTGAAGCTTTCTTT.

This chain uses TRBV6-1 with TRBJ2-2, with no clear D. The CDR3 is 12 amino acids. The germline V gene has CDR1 MNHNS and CDR2 SASEGT. V lost 9 bases, J lost 6 bases, and 11 bases lay in between. CDR3 loop: CASNGDAGELFF. CDR3 nucleotides: TGTGCCAGTAATGGTGATGCCGGGGAGCTGTTTTTT.

This clone was observed at least ten times. In nucleotides, the CDR3 is TGCAGTGCTAGGGCCTTAGCGGGAGGGCACAATGAGCAGTTCTTC. It codes for CSARALAGGHNEQFF. The chain employs TRBV20-1 and TRBJ2-1; 11 nucleotides align to TRBD2. Unmatched junction bases numbered 6, after V lost 3 bases and J lost 5 bases. Germline CDR1 is DFQATT and CDR2 is SNEGSKA (reference sequence). The CDR3 is 15 amino acids.

This clone was seen many times. This chain uses TRBV14 with TRBJ1-6; 9 bases map to TRBD1. After removal of 6 bases from V and 8 bases from J, the junction contained 8 bases not matched to a gene. There are 15 residues in the CDR3. CDR1 SGHDN and CDR2 FVKESK come from the germline V gene. The CDR3 DNA sequence: TGTGCCAGCAGTCTGGGACAGGGTTACCATTCACCCCTCCACTTT. Its protein product is CASSLGQGYHSPLHF.

Many counts were recorded for this clone. The junction departs from the called germline gene at one end, perhaps through a read error. The chain joins TRBV6-1 to TRBJ1-5, with 7 bases aligning to TRBD1. CDR1 and CDR2 from the germline V gene are MNHNS and SASEGT. The CDR3 is 13 residues long. DNA of the CDR3: TGTGCCAGCAGCGACAGGGAGAATCAACCCCAGCATTTT. It codes for CASSDRENQPQHF.

Only a few counts were recorded for this clone. CDR3 amino acids: CATSDQTGVGGYTF. The CDR3 DNA sequence: TGTGCCACCAGTGATCAGACAGGGGTGGGTGGCTACACCTTC. The rearrangement links TRBV24-1 to TRBJ1-2; 8 nucleotides agree with TRBD1. Germline V gives CDR1 KGHDR, CDR2 SFDVKD. J gave up 7 bases and V 3 bases, and 6 bases lay outside the gene matches. The CDR3 is made up of 14 amino acids.

To note about this clone: One end of the junction varies from germline; a read error may be responsible. This chain connects TRBV11-2 to TRBJ2-1; D is unresolved. Germline-derived CDR1 and CDR2 are SGHAT and FQNNGV. CDR3 size: 13 residues. CDR3: CASSSNMANEHFF. The DNA of the CDR3 is TGTGCCAGCAGCTCAAATATGGCCAATGAGCATTTCTTC.

This clone was seen many times. The chain is built from TRBV3-1 and TRBJ1-4, with D maybe TRBD1 (5 bases). The V end lost 4 bases, the J end lost 8 bases, and 11 bases lay between the germline ends. The CDR3 sequence is 13 residues long. Germline assignment: CDR1 LGHDT and CDR2 YNNKEL (reference sequence). The CDR3 reads CASSLAGREKLFF. The DNA for the CDR3 is TGTGCCAGCAGCCTCGCAGGGAGGGAAAAACTGTTTTTT.

This clone turned up a few times. V and J are TRBV28 and TRBJ1-2; D ambiguous. The V and J ends lost 2 bases and 2 bases respectively, with 6 bases between them. Germline CDR1 is MDHEN and CDR2 is SYDVKM. The CDR3 is 13 residues long. The DNA of the CDR3 is TGTGCCAGCAGTTTAGGCCAGAACTATGGCTACACCTTC. This translates into CASSLGQNYGYTF.

V and J are TRBV11-1 and TRBJ2-7; the D gene is possibly TRBD2 (6 bases). The CDR3 is 14 residues long. Germline V gives CDR1 SGHAT, CDR2 FQDESV (reference sequence). Trimming shortened V by 1 base and J by 3 bases, and 10 bases separated the two germline ends. Here the CDR3 reads CASSLVGSGYEQYF. The CDR3 DNA sequence: TGTGCCAGCAGCTTAGTCGGTAGCGGCTACGAGCAGTACTTC.

The chain uses TRBV20-1 and TRBJ1-5; tentatively, D is TRBD1 (5 bases). The V gene's germline CDR1 is DFQATT and CDR2 SNEGSKA (reference sequence). The CDR3 spans 13 residues. The V end was cut by 3 bases, the J end by 0 bases, with 6 bases between. CDR3 in amino acids: CSASQGSNQPQHF. The CDR3 nucleotides read TGCAGTGCTAGCCAGGGTAGCAATCAGCCCCAGCATTTT.

The chain is built from TRBV28 and TRBJ1-2; 8 nucleotides match TRBD1. Germline V CDR1 and CDR2: MDHEN, SYDVKM. The trim removed 3 bases at V and 5 bases at J, leaving 5 bases unmatched. The CDR3 covers 14 residues. DNA of the CDR3: TGTGCCAGCAGTTTCTCGACAGGGGCGTATGGCTACACCTTC. Its protein is CASSFSTGAYGYTF.

This clone is categorized as medium-sized. Lacking the conserved final phenylalanine or tryptophan, this CDR3 likely reflects a read error. The DNA is left out, because the CDR3 cannot be placed on it with certainty; the CDR3 is given as TCRdb lists it. The rearrangement uses TRBV6-2 or TRBV6-3 and TRBJ2-7. Germline loops: CDR1 MNHEY, CDR2 SVGEGT. The CDR3 length is 13 residues, termini included. CDR3 loop: CASSYSGEVAINY.

This clone was recorded a few times. The chain recombines TRBV20-1 with TRBJ2-4; possible D gene TRBD1, 6 bases. Germline V gene data show CDR1 as DFQATT and CDR2 as SNEGSKA (reference sequence). Trimming took off 6 bases at V and 4 bases at J, with 10 bases between the two ends. CDR3 size: 12 residues. The CDR3 loop is CSAPDRKNIQYF. In DNA form, the CDR3 reads TGCAGTGCGCCGGACAGAAAAAACATTCAGTACTTC.

This clone has ten or more counts. The chain links TRBV5-1 to TRBJ1-2; no reliable D call. Germline CDR1 is SGHRS and CDR2 is YFSETQ. Trimming took 0 bases from V and 5 from J, leaving 11 bases between them. The CDR3 spans 14 residues. CDR3 DNA: TGCGCCAGCAGCTTGGCCGCACCGGGTTATGGCTACACCTTC. This encodes CASSLAAPGYGYTF. Full variable domain (remainder filled in from reference TRBV5-1 and TRBJ1-2): KAGVTQTPRYLIKTRGQQVTLSCSPISGHRSVSWYQQTPGQGLQFLFEYFSETQRNKGNFPGRFSGRQFSNSRSEMNVSTLELGDSALYLCASSLAAPGYGYTFGSGTRLTVV.